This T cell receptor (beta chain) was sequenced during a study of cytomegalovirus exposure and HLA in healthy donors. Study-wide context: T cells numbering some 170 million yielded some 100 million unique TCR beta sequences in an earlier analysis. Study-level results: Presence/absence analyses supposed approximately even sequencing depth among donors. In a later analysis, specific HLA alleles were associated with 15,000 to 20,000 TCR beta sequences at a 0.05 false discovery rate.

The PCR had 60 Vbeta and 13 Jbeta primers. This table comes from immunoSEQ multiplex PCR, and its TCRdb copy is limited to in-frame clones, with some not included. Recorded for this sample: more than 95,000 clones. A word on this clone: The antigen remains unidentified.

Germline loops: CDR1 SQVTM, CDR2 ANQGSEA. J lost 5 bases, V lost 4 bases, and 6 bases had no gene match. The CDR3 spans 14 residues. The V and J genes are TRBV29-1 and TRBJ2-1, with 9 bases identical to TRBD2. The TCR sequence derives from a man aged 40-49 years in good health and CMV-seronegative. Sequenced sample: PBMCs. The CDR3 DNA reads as TGCAGCGTTGGGGTTAGCGGGGGACACAATGAGCAGTTCTTC. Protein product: CSVGVSGGHNEQFF.